The 8 T cell receptor beta chains below were found in one sample sequenced in a study of response to subunit inactivated influenza vaccine. In TCRdb, the RT-PCR reads were re-called with MiXCR into one record per CDR3 protein. The sample includes some 600,000 distinct CDR3 sequences, about 14% of them seen just once. Material: PBMCs from blood, obtained less than 15 days before vaccination. The receptor source for this set is a man over 45 who received an inactivated influenza vaccine.

In this sample, this clonotype turned up a few times. The CDR3 protein is CASSFGFGGANYEQYF. The CDR3 coding sequence is TGTGCCAGCAGCTTTGGGTTCGGGGGGGCGAACTACGAGCAGTACTTC. The V call is TRBV7-9, the J call TRBJ2-7, with 8 nucleotides matching TRBD2. In germline, CDR1 is SEHNR, CDR2 FQNEAQ (reference sequence). Germline trimming cut 3 bases from V and 3 bases from J; bases unmatched to any gene: 10. This CDR3 is 16 amino acids long.

This clonotype was seen a handful of times. V is TRBV11-2 and J is TRBJ1-3, with TRBD1 identical over 8 bases. V was pared by 2 bases and J by 1 base, with 7 bases of the junction left unmatched. The CDR3 is 17 amino acids. Looked up from germline, CDR1 is SGHAT and CDR2 is FQNNGV. The CDR3 loop reads CASSLIPGQGSGNTIYF. The CDR3 bases are TGTGCCAGCAGCTTAATCCCCGGACAGGGATCTGGAAACACCATATATTTT. Full variable domain (rest looked up from reference TRBV11-2 and TRBJ1-3): EAGVAQSPRYKIIEKRQSVAFWCNPISGHATLYWYQQILGQGPKLLIQFQNNGVVDDSQLPKDRFSAERLKGVDSTLKIQPAKLEDSAVYLCASSLIPGQGSGNTIYFGEGSWLTVV.

The rearrangement uses TRBV10-2 and TRBJ1-2, with a tentative D call TRBD1 (5 bases). V lost 3 bases and J lost 2, with 13 bases in between. Germline CDR1 and CDR2: WSHSY and SAAADI. The CDR3 has 15 residues. CDR3 sequence (DNA): TGCGCCAGCAGTGAAAGGACAATACTAAACTATGGCTACACCTTC. Amino acid sequence: CASSERTILNYGYTF.

In its sample, this clonotype was seen many times. This sequence joins TRBV28 and TRBJ2-5, with 7 bases fitting TRBD1. This CDR3 contains 13 residues. Looked up from germline, CDR1 is MDHEN and CDR2 is SYDVKM. Trimming cost V 5 bases and J 4 bases; bases outside gene matches: 4. The CDR3 spells CASSSRGRETQYF. CDR3 DNA: TGTGCCAGCAGTAGCAGGGGGAGAGAGACCCAGTACTTC. Looking up the rest from reference TRBV28 and TRBJ2-5 gives the full variable domain: DVKVTQSSRYLVKRTGEKVFLECVQDMDHENMFWYRQDPGLGLRLIYFSYDVKMKEKGDIPEGYSVSREKKERFSLILESASTNQTSMYLCASSSRGRETQYFGPGTRLLVL.

This clonotype was counted between two and nine times. The V call is TRBV5-6, the J call TRBJ2-5; possibly TRBD1 or TRBD2 for D (7 bases each). The CDR3 has 17 residues. V lost 0 bases to trimming and J lost 2 bases, with 17 bases between them. The germline gives CDR1 SGHDT, CDR2 YYEEEE. The CDR3 is CASSLVGEGATQETQYF. The CDR3 region has the DNA TGTGCCAGCAGCTTGGTCGGGGAGGGGGCGACGCAAGAGACCCAGTACTTC.

At least ten counts were recorded for this clonotype. This chain uses TRBV20-1 with TRBJ1-2, with 9 nucleotides matching TRBD1. V lost 7 bases and J lost 5; bases outside the gene matches: 5. The CDR3 spans 12 residues. Per the germline V gene, CDR1 is DFQATT and CDR2 is SNEGSKA (reference sequence). The chain's CDR3 is CSVGDREYGYTF. The CDR3 DNA is TGCAGTGTTGGGGACAGGGAATATGGCTACACCTTC.

In its sample, this clonotype was seen a few times. The V gene is TRBV5-5, the J gene TRBJ2-1; D may be TRBD1 or TRBD2 (5 bases each). Germline values: CDR1 SGHKS, CDR2 YYEKEE (reference sequence). CDR3 length: 15 amino acids. V lost 0 bases to trimming and J lost 5 bases, with 12 bases between them. CDR3 coding DNA: TGTGCCAGCAGCTTGGTTGGGACGTCCCACAATGAGCAGTTCTTC. Protein: CASSLVGTSHNEQFF.

This chain uses TRBV3-1 with TRBJ2-5; D is uncertain. The V end lost 2 bases, the J end lost 5 bases, and 9 bases lay between the germline ends. There are 13 residues in the CDR3. Germline values: CDR1 LGHDT, CDR2 YNNKEL (reference sequence). The DNA for the CDR3 is TGTGCCAGCAGCCAATCCGCGGACGAGACCCAGTACTTC. This translates into CASSQSADETQYF.